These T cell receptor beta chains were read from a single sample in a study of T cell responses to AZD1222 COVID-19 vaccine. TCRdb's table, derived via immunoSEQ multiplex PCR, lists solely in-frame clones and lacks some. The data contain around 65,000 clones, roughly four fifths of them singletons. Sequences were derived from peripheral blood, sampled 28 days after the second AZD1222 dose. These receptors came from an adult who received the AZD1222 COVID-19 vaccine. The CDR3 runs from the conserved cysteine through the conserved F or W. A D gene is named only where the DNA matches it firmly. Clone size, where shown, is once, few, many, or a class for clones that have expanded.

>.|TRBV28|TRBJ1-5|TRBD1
TGTGCCAGCAGAACTCCCGGGACAGGGAAGAGCAATCAGCCCCAGCATTTT
CASRTPGTGKSNQPQHF
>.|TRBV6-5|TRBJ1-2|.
TGTGCCAGCAGAGACGGGTCTATTTATGGCTACACCTTC
CASRDGSIYGYTF
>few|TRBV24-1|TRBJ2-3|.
TGTGCCACCAGTGATAGGGATTGGGGCAGGGAAAGCACAGATACGCAGTATTTT
CATSDRDWGRESTDTQYF
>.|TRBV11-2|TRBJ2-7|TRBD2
TGTGCCAGCAGCTTGCTCCCGGGACTAGCGGGAATCGCCTACGAGCAGTACTTC
CASSLLPGLAGIAYEQYF
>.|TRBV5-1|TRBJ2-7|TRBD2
TGCGCCAGCAGCTTGGAGGGGAGGGATTCCTACGAGCAGTACTTC
CASSLEGRDSYEQYF
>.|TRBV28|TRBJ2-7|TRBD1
TGTGCCAGCAGTCCCGGGACAGGGTTTCCCCACGAGCAGTACTTC
CASSPGTGFPHEQYF
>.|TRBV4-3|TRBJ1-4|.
TGCGCCAGCAGCCCTGAATATGGCCCTAATGAAAAACTGTTTTTT
CASSPEYGPNEKLFF
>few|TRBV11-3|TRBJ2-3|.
TGTGCCAGCAGTTTAGGAGGGCTTGAAGATACGCAGTATTTT
CASSLGGLEDTQYF
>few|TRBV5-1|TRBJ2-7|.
TGCGCCAGCAGCTCCGGACCCTTCTACGAGCAGTACTTC
CASSSGPFYEQYF
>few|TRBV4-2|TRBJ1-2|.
TGTGCCAGCAGCCAAGAGGACAGAACCTATGGCTACACCTTC
CASSQEDRTYGYTF
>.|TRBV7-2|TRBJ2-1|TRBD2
TGTGCCAGCAGCTTAGCCGTGCACGGGGGGGCCGACAGTGAGCAGTTCTTC
CASSLAVHGGADSEQFF
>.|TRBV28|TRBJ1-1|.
TGTGCCAGCAGCTCGGGGATCAGGACTGAAGCTTTCTTT
CASSSGIRTEAFF
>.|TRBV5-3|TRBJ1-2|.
TGTGCCAGCACCGGTCAGGAGGACTATGGCTACACCTTC
CASTGQEDYGYTF
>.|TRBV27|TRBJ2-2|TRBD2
TGTGCCAGCAGTCCGGGACTAGGAAAATCGAACACCGGGGAGCTGTTTTTT
CASSPGLGKSNTGELFF
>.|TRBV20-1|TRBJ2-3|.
TGCAGTAACGGGGACTTGAATACGCAGTATTTT
CSNGDLNTQYF
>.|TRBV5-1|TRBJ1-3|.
TGCGCCAGCAGCTGGACAAACTCTGGAAACACCATATATTTT
CASSWTNSGNTIYF
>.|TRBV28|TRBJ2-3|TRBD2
TGTGCCAGCAGTTTAGTTAGCGGGAGTACAGATACGCAGTATTTT
CASSLVSGSTDTQYF
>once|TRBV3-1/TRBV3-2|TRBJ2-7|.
TGTGCCAGCAGCCAAGGGACTCTCGAGCAGTACTTC
CASSQGTLEQYF
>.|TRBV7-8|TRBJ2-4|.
TGTGCCAGCAGCTTATTTCAGGGTCGACAAAACATTCAGTACTTC
CASSLFQGRQNIQYF
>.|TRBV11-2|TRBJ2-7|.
TGTGCCAGCACCCGAGCGTTACTAAGCTCCTACGAGCAGTACTTC
CASTRALLSSYEQYF
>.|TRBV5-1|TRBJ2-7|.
TGCGCCAGCAGCTTGGCATCGGGGAGCGTGAACGAGCAGTACTTC
CASSLASGSVNEQYF
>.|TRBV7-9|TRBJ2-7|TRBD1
TGTGCCAGCAGCTTCGGATCGGGACAGCCCTACGAGCAGTACTTC
CASSFGSGQPYEQYF
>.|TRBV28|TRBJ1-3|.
TGTGCCAGCAGTTTATCTCGGGGAAACTCTGGAAACACCATATATTTT
CASSLSRGNSGNTIYF
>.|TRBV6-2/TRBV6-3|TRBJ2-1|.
TGTGCCAGCAGTTACTGGGTCTCGTCGCGCAATGAGCAGTTCTTC
CASSYWVSSRNEQFF
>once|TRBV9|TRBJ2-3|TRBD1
TGTGCCAGCAGCGCCGGACAGGTGGGCACAGATACGCAGTATTTT
CASSAGQVGTDTQYF
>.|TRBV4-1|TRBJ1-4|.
TGCGCCAGCAGCCAAGATGAGGGAATCTGGGAAAAACTGTTTTTT
CASSQDEGIWEKLFF
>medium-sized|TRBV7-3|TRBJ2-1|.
TGTGCCAGCAGCTTAAACCCCAACGGCTACAATGAGCAGTTCTTC
CASSLNPNGYNEQFF
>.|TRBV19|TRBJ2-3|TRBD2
TGTGCCAGCACCGGAGTAGCGGGAGGTGCAGATACGCAGTATTTT
CASTGVAGGADTQYF
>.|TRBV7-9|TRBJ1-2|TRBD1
TGTGCCAGCAATCGACAGGGGAATAACTATGGCTACACCTTC
CASNRQGNNYGYTF
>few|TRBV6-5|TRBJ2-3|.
TGTGCCAGCAGCCTTGGACTCGCGACAGATACGCAGTATTTT
CASSLGLATDTQYF
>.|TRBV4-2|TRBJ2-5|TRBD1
TGTGCCAGCAGCCGTCGACAGGGGGACGTGGAGACCCAGTACTTC
CASSRRQGDVETQYF
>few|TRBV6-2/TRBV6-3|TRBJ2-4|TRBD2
TGTGCCAGCAGGCCTCTCGGACTAGCGGGACTCGGGGGCAAAAACATTCAGTACTTC
CASRPLGLAGLGGKNIQYF
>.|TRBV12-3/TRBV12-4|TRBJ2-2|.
TGTGCCAGCAGTTTTGAAGCCGGGGAGCTGTTTTTT
CASSFEAGELFF
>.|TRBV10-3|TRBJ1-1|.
TGTGCCATCAGTGAACAGGGATTTGATACTGAAGCTTTCTTT
CAISEQGFDTEAFF
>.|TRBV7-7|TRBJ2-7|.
TGTGCTAGCAGCTTGTCCGAGGCCAACTACGAGCAGTACTTC
CASSLSEANYEQYF
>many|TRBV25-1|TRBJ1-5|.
TGTGCCAGCAGTGGTTCCAGCCGAGATCAGCCCCAGCATTTT
CASSGSSRDQPQHF
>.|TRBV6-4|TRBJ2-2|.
TGTGCCAGCAGTGACTCGTCGGGGGGCCCCGGGGAGCTGTTTTTT
CASSDSSGGPGELFF
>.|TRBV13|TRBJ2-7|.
TGTGCCAGCAGCTTCTCGGGAAGCTCCTACGAGCAGTACTTC
CASSFSGSSYEQYF
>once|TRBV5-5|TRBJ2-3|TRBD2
TGTGCCAGCAGCAGCTTAGCGGGAGATACGCAGTATTTT
CASSSLAGDTQYF
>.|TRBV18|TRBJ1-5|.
TGTGCCAGCTCATCGACAGGTAGCAATCAGCCCCAGCATTTT
CASSSTGSNQPQHF
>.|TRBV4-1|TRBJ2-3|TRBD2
TGCGCCAGCAGCCAAGTCTGGCGGGACTATGATACGCAGTATTTT
CASSQVWRDYDTQYF
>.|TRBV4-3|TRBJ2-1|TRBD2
TGCGCCAGCAGCCAAGGACTAGCGGCTTACAATGAGCAGTTCTTC
CASSQGLAAYNEQFF
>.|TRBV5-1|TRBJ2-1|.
TGCGCCAGCAGTTCCTCGGGGGCGTACAATGAGCAGTTCTTC
CASSSSGAYNEQFF
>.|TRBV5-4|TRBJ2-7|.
TGTGCCAGCAGCTTAAGTCCGACCGGCTACGAGCAGTACTTC
CASSLSPTGYEQYF
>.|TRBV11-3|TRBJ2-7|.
TGTGCCAGCAGCCAAGGGGGGGGCCAAAGCTCCTACGAGCAGTACTTC
CASSQGGGQSSYEQYF
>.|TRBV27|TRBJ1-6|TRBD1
TGTGCCAGCAGTTTAACCGGGACAGAAAATTCACCCCTCCACTTT
CASSLTGTENSPLHF
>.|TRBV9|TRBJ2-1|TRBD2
TGTGCCAGCAGCGTAGGGCCTAGCGGGAGAGGGAATGAGCAGTTCTTC
CASSVGPSGRGNEQFF
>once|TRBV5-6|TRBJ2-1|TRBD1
TGTGCCAGCAGCTCGGGACAGGGGATCGGTGAGCAGTTCTTC
CASSSGQGIGEQFF
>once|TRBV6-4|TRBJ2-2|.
TGTGCCAGCAGCCCAGAACTAGGGTCCGGGGAGCTGTTTTTT
CASSPELGSGELFF
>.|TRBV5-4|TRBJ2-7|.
TGTGCCAGCAGCTTGTTCGTTCCGCGGGGAAGCTACGAGCAGTACTTC
CASSLFVPRGSYEQYF
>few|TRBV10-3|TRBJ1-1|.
TGTGCCATCAGCTATGAAGGGGTGAACACTGAAGCTTTCTTT
CAISYEGVNTEAFF
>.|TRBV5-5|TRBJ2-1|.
TGTGCCAGCAGCTTGGGCGCAAACAGGAATGAGCAGTTCTTC
CASSLGANRNEQFF
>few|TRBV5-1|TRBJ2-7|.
TGCGCCAGCAGCTTGGTGGCAGGAACCTACGAGCAGTACTTC
CASSLVAGTYEQYF
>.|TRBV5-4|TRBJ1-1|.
TGTGCCAGCAGCCCCAGGACTGGGATTAACACTGAAGCTTTCTTT
CASSPRTGINTEAFF
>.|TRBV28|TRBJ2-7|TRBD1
TGTGCCAGCAATATACAGGGGTCGTCCTACGAGCAGTACTTC
CASNIQGSSYEQYF
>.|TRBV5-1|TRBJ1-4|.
TGCGCCAGCAGCTTGGTAGTAGGCGTAAATGAAAAACTGTTTTTT
CASSLVVGVNEKLFF
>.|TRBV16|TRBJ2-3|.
TGTGCCAGCAGTCCAACCCGACCGGGACGGGGAGTTACAGATACGCAGTATTTT
CASSPTRPGRGVTDTQYF